The clone carrying this T cell receptor beta chain has ten or more counts. The antigen is undetermined. These data originate in a study of response to subunit inactivated influenza vaccine. TCRdb reanalysed the RT-PCR reads using MiXCR and keeps one entry per CDR3 protein. The table has hundreds of thousands of distinct CDR3 sequences, about a sixth seen once. V dropped 5 bases and J dropped 13; count of bases not matched to a gene: 9. The CDR3 has 12 residues. General study findings and limits: That few new T cells are recruited by each seasonal influenza vaccination was the authors' suggestion.

Sequencing used PBMCs from blood, obtained 11 to 12 days after vaccination. The source is a man over 45 who received an inactivated influenza vaccine. The rearrangement uses TRBV12-3 or TRBV12-4 and TRBJ2-7; 9 bases line up with TRBD1. The CDR3 protein is CASSPSGTGLYF. The CDR3 bases are TGTGCCAGCAGTCCTAGTGGGACAGGGCTATACTTC.